Sequencing of this T cell receptor beta chain was carried out in a study of cytomegalovirus exposure and HLA in healthy donors. On this clone: Relative to the germline gene, one junction end is altered; a read error may explain this.

Amplification used 60 Vbeta primers and 13 Jbeta primers. Sequencing used immunoSEQ multiplex PCR; TCRdb keeps in-frame clones, though not all of them. The table lists fewer than 150,000 clones, approximately 80% of them singletons, with under 4.5% in the top ten. CDR1 SEHNR and CDR2 FQNEAQ come from the germline V gene (reference sequence). The CDR3 totals 12 residues. Sequenced sample: PBMCs. The chain uses TRBV7-9 and TRBJ2-7; D perhaps matches TRBD1 (6 bases). This clonotype originated in a man aged 35 to 55 in good health and CMV-seropositive. DNA for the CDR3: TGTTCCAGCAGCGCACAGGGCTACGAGCAGTACTTC. This sequence encodes CSSSAQGYEQYF.